This T cell receptor beta chain comes out of a study of blood T cell repertoires in COVID-19. TCRdb's table, derived via immunoSEQ multiplex PCR, lists solely in-frame clones and lacks some. Among more than 200,000 clones, around nine tenths were seen once, and the ten largest hold 1.6%. Ages ranged from about 18 to 89 years, with residence in approximately 25 US areas. Participants reported their clinical history, and cohort assignment relied on those reports. This sequence originates from a woman in her fifties or sixties who had recovered from COVID-19. Sample: PBMCs or T cells enriched from blood (not recorded which).

In DNA form, the CDR3 reads TGTGCCGGAAAAAAGGATCTAGGAGCCCTCTCCTACGAGCAGTACTTC. Encoded protein: CAGKKDLGALSYEQYF. The genes are TRBV2 and TRBJ2-7; D not certain. The V gene's germline CDR1 is SNHLY and CDR2 FYNNEI. Trimming pared 11 bases from V and 0 bases from J, leaving 23 bases between. CDR3 length: 16 residues.